A single sample gave rise to the 30 T cell receptor beta chains below, sequenced in a study of T cell repertoires in cytomegalovirus infection. TCRdb reprocessed the reads via MiXCR and lists one record per CDR3 protein. The table includes under 850,000 distinct CDR3 sequences, around a third detected once. No cognate antigen is known for these TCRs. The sequenced sample was cultured PBMCs, obtained from culture after CMV antigen stimulation. The receptors originated from a human donor in good health (CMV status not recorded). Some clones in this sample may be carry-over from other donors' samples.

The chain recombines TRBV7-2 with TRBJ2-2; D might be TRBD1 (5 bases). The germline V and J ends were trimmed by 2 bases and 4 bases, with 11 bases remaining between them. Germline CDR1 and CDR2: SGHTA and FQGNSA. This CDR3 spans 15 amino acids. CDR3 amino acids: CASSLRQGSTGELFF. The CDR3 DNA follows: TGTGCCAGCAGCTTAAGGCAGGGCTCCACCGGGGAGCTGTTTTTT.

This clonotype was detected a few times. This chain connects TRBV4-3 to TRBJ1-5; 8 positions agree with TRBD1. This CDR3 comprises 14 residues. Germline V gene lookup returns CDR1 LGHNA and CDR2 YSLEER. V was clipped by 4 bases and J by 5 bases; unmatched bases: 4. The CDR3: CASSLIQGDQPQHF. The CDR3 coding sequence is TGCGCCAGCAGCCTCATACAGGGGGATCAGCCCCAGCATTTT.

This chain links TRBV7-6 with TRBJ2-3; 11 bases are a match to TRBD2. The junction had 9 bases not matched to a gene; V was cut back by 4 bases and J by 3 bases. The CDR3 extends over 17 amino acids. Germline V gene lookup returns CDR1 SGHVS and CDR2 FNYEAQ. Here the CDR3 reads CASSSKGSGGGTDTQYF. CDR3 DNA sequence: TGTGCCAGCAGCTCCAAAGGTAGCGGGGGGGGAACAGATACGCAGTATTTT.

On this clonotype itself: A much larger clone lies a single base off, so this may be a read error. The CDR3 ends on some other residue instead of the conserved phenylalanine or tryptophan, so this is likely a read error. The chain joins TRBV7-2 to TRBJ1-2; no clear D gene. V lost 0 bases and J 3 bases, leaving 5 bases between the germline ends. Germline V CDR1 and CDR2: SGHTA, FQGNSA. This CDR3 comprises 13 residues. The CDR3 DNA reads as TGTGCCAGCAGCTTAGCCAGATACTATGGCTACACCGTC. Protein sequence: CASSLARYYGYTV.

For the CDR3, the DNA is TGTGCCAGCAGCTTAGCGAGGTACGGTCGGGGTATTCGGGACACTGAAGCTTTCTTT. It is translated as CASSLARYGRGIRDTEAFF. The chain uses TRBV7-9 and TRBJ1-1; no definite D call. Trimming took off 0 bases at V and 3 bases at J, with 23 bases between the two ends. CDR3 length: 19 amino acids. Germline CDR1 reads SEHNR; CDR2 reads FQNEAQ (reference sequence).

The chain employs TRBV5-1 and TRBJ2-7, with D tentatively TRBD2 (5 bases). Per the germline V gene, CDR1 is SGHRS and CDR2 is YFSETQ. V lost 4 bases, J lost 2 bases, and 22 bases lay in between. This CDR3 region has 17 residues. Written as DNA, the CDR3 is TGCGCCAGCAGCCGAAGCGGTATGATCTTCGGGGCCTACGAGCAGTACTTC. Amino acids: CASSRSGMIFGAYEQYF.

Only a few counts were recorded for this clonotype. J is TRBJ2-7 and V is TRBV24-1; 7 bases agree with TRBD1. After removal of 1 base from V and 2 bases from J, the junction contained 10 bases not matched to a gene. The germline V gene encodes CDR1 KGHDR and CDR2 SFDVKD. This CDR3 has 17 amino acids. The CDR3 region has the DNA TGTGCCACCAGTGATTTTCGGGACAGCAAAAGCGCCTACGAGCAGTACTTC. It specifies CATSDFRDSKSAYEQYF.

This clonotype was found many times. The rearrangement joins TRBV7-2 to TRBJ1-2; D gene ambiguous. Per germline, CDR1 SGHTA and CDR2 FQGNSA. The CDR3 spans 13 residues. Deletions cut 1 base from V and 4 bases from J, with 7 bases between. In DNA form, the CDR3 reads TGTGCCAGCAGCTTAGGGGCAGCCTATGGCTACACCTTC. Protein product: CASSLGAAYGYTF.

This chain uses TRBV19 with TRBJ1-5, with unresolved D. Germline CDR1 reads LNHDA; CDR2 reads SQIVND (reference sequence). Trimming took off 7 bases at V and 6 bases at J, with 19 bases between the two ends. The CDR3 is 15 residues long. DNA for the CDR3: TGTGCCAGTATGGACGTAGTCCTTGGAGGTCAGCCCCAGCATTTT. Translating gives CASMDVVLGGQPQHF.

This clonotype was observed a handful of times. The V call is TRBV28, the J call TRBJ2-7, with TRBD1 matching over 7 bases. Germline V CDR1 and CDR2: MDHEN, SYDVKM. The ends lost 5 bases at V and 1 base at J; junction bases unmatched: 2. This CDR3 contains 13 residues. DNA for the CDR3: TGTGCCAGCAGTGGGGGACAGTCCTACGAGCAGTACTTC. Translating it yields CASSGGQSYEQYF.

The rearrangement joins TRBV2 to TRBJ1-2; 9 bases are shared with TRBD1. Germline V gene data show CDR1 as SNHLY and CDR2 as FYNNEI. With 6 bases clipped from V and 3 bases from J, the junction kept 11 bases outside the gene matches. The CDR3 has 16 amino acids. The CDR3 DNA sequence: TGTGCCAGCAGCGCTGCCGGGACAGGGCTTGACTATGGCTACACCTTC. As protein: CASSAAGTGLDYGYTF.

This clonotype was seen a few times. CDR3 sequence (DNA): TGTGCCAGCAGGCCTCCGAGGGCCTCCTACAATGAGCAGTTCTTC. It codes for CASRPPRASYNEQFF. The rearrangement links TRBV27 to TRBJ2-1; weak D call: TRBD2 (5 bases). Per the germline V gene, CDR1 is MNHEY and CDR2 is SMNVEV (reference sequence). The CDR3 totals 15 residues. V shed 6 bases and J shed 0 bases, with 12 bases lying between them.

This clonotype was seen a few times. Here the CDR3 reads CASSPGLATQYF. CDR3 bases: TGTGCCAGCAGCCCGGGACTAGCGACGCAGTATTTT. The chain is built from TRBV7-2 and TRBJ2-3, with 10 bases aligning to TRBD2. J lost 9 bases, V lost 5 bases, and 2 bases had no gene match. CDR1 and CDR2 (germline): SGHTA, FQGNSA. The CDR3 contains 12 residues.

The chain joins TRBV20-1 to TRBJ1-2, with TRBD1 as a possible D gene (5 bases). Trimming removed 0 bases at V and 1 base at J, with 6 bases between. Per the germline V gene, CDR1 is DFQATT and CDR2 is SNEGSKA (reference sequence). The CDR3 consists of 13 residues. CDR3 loop: CSARDGGNYGYTF. The CDR3 DNA reads TGCAGTGCTAGAGACGGGGGTAACTATGGCTACACCTTC.

The chain joins TRBV18 to TRBJ2-6; 7 bases align to TRBD1. Trimming took 0 bases from V and 0 from J; bases not matched to a gene: 20. This CDR3 contains 23 residues. The germline V gene has CDR1 KGHSH and CDR2 LQKENI. The DNA for the CDR3 is TGTGCCAGCTCACCACCGATCTTCGTGAGACAGGGAGTACCCGACTCTGGGGCCAACGTCCTGACTTTC. Translated, it gives CASSPPIFVRQGVPDSGANVLTF.

By sample fraction, this clonotype is medium-sized. The chain couples TRBV7-2 to TRBJ1-5; maybe TRBD1 (6 bases). The CDR3 is 16 residues long. Trimming cost V 5 bases and J 0 bases, with 14 bases left between them. In germline, CDR1 is SGHTA, CDR2 FQGNSA. The CDR3 reads CASSPQGTYSNQPQHF. The DNA for the CDR3 is TGTGCCAGCAGCCCACAGGGAACATATAGCAATCAGCCCCAGCATTTT.

The chain employs TRBV7-2 and TRBJ1-4, with 9 bases identical to TRBD1. The CDR3 extends over 15 amino acids. From germline, CDR1 is SGHTA and CDR2 FQGNSA. J gave up 8 bases and V 0 bases, and 4 bases lay outside the gene matches. CDR3 in amino acids: CASSLAGTGLEKLFF. CDR3 sequence (DNA): TGTGCCAGCAGCTTAGCCGGGACAGGGCTAGAAAAACTGTTTTTT.

The chain combines TRBV3-1 with TRBJ2-7, with TRBD1 matching 7 bases. CDR1 LGHDT and CDR2 YNNKEL come from the germline V gene (reference sequence). This CDR3 is 13 amino acids long. The CDR3 loop is CSSQGDTSYEQYF. The CDR3 DNA reads TGTTCCTCCCAGGGGGACACCTCCTACGAGCAGTACTTC.

The chain combines TRBV10-3 with TRBJ2-3; D remains unclear. The length of the CDR3 is 15 residues. Germline assignment: CDR1 ENHRY and CDR2 SYGVKD. Trimming took 10 bases from V and 2 from J, leaving 19 bases between them. The CDR3 bases are TGTGCCAGCAGCAAGGTCCCACCAAACACAGATACGCAGTATTTT. It translates to CASSKVPPNTDTQYF.

This clonotype was observed a handful of times. The CDR3 DNA follows: TGTGCCAGCAGACTGTCCTCAGGTGGCGGGGAGCTGTTTTTT. Its protein product is CASRLSSGGGELFF. The chain carries TRBV6-6 and TRBJ2-2; D unresolved. CDR3 size: 14 residues. The germline CDR1 and CDR2 sequences are MNHNY and SVGAGI (reference sequence). The ends were cut back, 6 bases at V and 7 bases at J, with 15 bases in the middle.

The chain couples TRBV28 to TRBJ1-5; TRBD1 aligns across 8 bases. After removal of 5 bases from V and 0 bases from J, the junction contained 9 bases not matched to a gene. The germline V gene encodes CDR1 MDHEN and CDR2 SYDVKM. The CDR3 loop spans 17 amino acids. The CDR3 region has the DNA TGTGCCAGCAGTAATGACAGGGGTCGTAGTAGCAATCAGCCCCAGCATTTT. Amino acids: CASSNDRGRSSNQPQHF. The full variable domain, rest sourced from reference TRBV28 and TRBJ1-5, is DVKVTQSSRYLVKRTGEKVFLECVQDMDHENMFWYRQDPGLGLRLIYFSYDVKMKEKGDIPEGYSVSREKKERFSLILESASTNQTSMYLCASSNDRGRSSNQPQHFGDGTRLSIL.

The chain employs TRBV7-4 and TRBJ2-1; 10 nucleotides align to TRBD1. The CDR3 extends over 13 amino acids. Germline loops: CDR1 SGHVT, CDR2 SQSDAQ. Losses at the gene ends were 7 bases for V and 8 bases for J; bases not matched to a gene: 5. The CDR3, as DNA: TGTGCCAGCACCCCGACAGGGGGCCATGAGCAGTTCTTC. Its protein is CASTPTGGHEQFF.

This rearrangement joins TRBV7-8 to TRBJ1-1; D might be TRBD1 (5 bases). In germline, CDR1 is SGHVS, CDR2 FQNEAQ. The CDR3 totals 14 residues. Between the trimmed V and J ends, which lost 7 bases and 3 bases, there was a span of 15 bases. The CDR3 sequence: CASTWRGSDTEAFF. CDR3 in DNA: TGTGCCAGCACCTGGCGGGGGTCGGACACTGAAGCTTTCTTT.

This clonotype has only a few counts. The chain is built from TRBV6-8 and TRBJ1-3; perhaps TRBD1 as D (6 bases). Germline lookup yields CDR1 MNHGY and CDR2 SAAAGT. The length of the CDR3 is 17 residues. V dropped 5 bases and J dropped 0 bases, with 17 bases sitting between them. CDR3 nucleotides: TGTGCCAGCAGTGGCCATCTAGGACAGTACTCTGGAAACACCATATATTTT. This encodes CASSGHLGQYSGNTIYF.

This clonotype was seen more than once but under ten times. The rearrangement joins TRBV29-1 to TRBJ2-5; 7 nucleotides agree with TRBD1. Germline CDR1 reads SQVTM; CDR2 reads ANQGSEA. The CDR3 is 13 residues long. V dropped 3 bases and J dropped 4; count of bases not matched to a gene: 5. The CDR3 sequence is CSVEATGRETQYF. Here the CDR3 DNA reads TGCAGCGTTGAGGCGACAGGGAGAGAGACCCAGTACTTC.

CDR3 nucleotides: TGTGCCAGCAGCTTTTCTGGGGAGTTAACGTTTAATGAAAAACTGTTTTTT. It translates to CASSFSGELTFNEKLFF. The chain recombines TRBV7-9 with TRBJ1-4; D uncertain. The CDR3 runs to 17 residues. V was clipped by 3 bases and J by 4 bases, with 18 bases between them. CDR1 is SEHNR and CDR2 is FQNEAQ in the germline V gene (reference sequence).

The chain couples TRBV7-2 to TRBJ1-1; no firm D call. Trimming cost V 3 bases and J 0 bases, with 20 bases left between them. This CDR3 spans 18 amino acids. From germline, CDR1 is SGHTA and CDR2 FQGNSA. The CDR3 DNA is TGTGCCAGCAGCTTGGCCGTCGGTAGTCGGTCCATGAACACTGAAGCTTTCTTT. As protein: CASSLAVGSRSMNTEAFF.

This clonotype was picked up many times. The V call is TRBV7-2, the J call TRBJ1-1; no firm D call. Germline-derived CDR1 and CDR2 are SGHTA and FQGNSA. V lost 5 bases, J lost 4 bases, and 5 bases lay in between. CDR3 length: 11 residues. The CDR3 reads CASSPATEAFF. The CDR3 nucleotides are TGTGCCAGCAGCCCGGCCACTGAAGCTTTCTTT. Using reference TRBV7-2 and TRBJ1-1 for the parts outside the CDR3, the full variable domain is GAGVSQSPSNKVTEKGKDVELRCDPISGHTALYWYRQSLGQGLEFLIYFQGNSAPDKSGLPSDRFSAERTGGSVSTLTIQRTQQEDSAVYLCASSPATEAFFGQGTRLTVV.

This chain links TRBV6-2 or TRBV6-3 with TRBJ1-1; D is unclear. This CDR3 contains 13 residues. Trimming left V 6 bases short and J 2 bases short, with 10 bases between. Germline-derived CDR1 and CDR2 are MNHEY and SVGEGT. CDR3 nucleotides: TGTGCCAGCAGCTTTACCATAAACACTGAAGCTTTCTTT. Its translation is CASSFTINTEAFF.

The gene calls are TRBV19 and TRBJ2-7; 11 positions match TRBD2. The CDR3 has 16 amino acids. J gave up 3 bases and V 0 bases, and 4 bases lay outside the gene matches. The germline CDR1 and CDR2 sequences are LNHDA and SQIVND (reference sequence). The CDR3: CASSIDGSGRVYEQYF. The CDR3 DNA reads as TGTGCCAGTAGTATAGATGGTAGCGGGAGGGTCTACGAGCAGTACTTC.